This T cell receptor beta chain emerged from a study of T cells in Graves' hyperthyroidism and ophthalmopathy. The overall study: Peripheral blood specimens were obtained at initial diagnosis, prior to any treatment.

Amplified regions were TCR beta CDR3 sequences from RNA transcripts. First-round RT-PCR targeting the TCR CDR3 was performed with the HTBI primer set. TCRdb recomputed calls from the multiplex PCR reads with MiXCR, one row per CDR3 protein. Of hundreds of thousands of distinct CDR3 sequences detected, about 15% appear once; the ten largest clones hold 13%. Trimming cost V 1 base and J 1 base, with 14 bases left between them. The CDR3 contains 17 residues. From germline, CDR1 is SGHRS and CDR2 YFSETQ. Findings and limits, study-wide: Most clonotypes that expanded in the thyroid above 0.001 also showed up in blood. Ophthalmopathy stood apart from stable hyperthyroidism in a 13 V-J model.

Concerning this clonotype itself: Its specificity is not known.

Diagnosing involved the use of clinical symptoms, serum thyroxine and TRAb, thyroid ultrasound and orbital computed tomography. The origin of this receptor is a young man with Graves' ophthalmopathy. Material: blood. The chain couples TRBV5-1 to TRBJ2-2; TRBD2 is a possible D gene (6 bases). The CDR3 DNA reads as TGCGCCAGCAGCTTGAGAAGTGAGACTAGGAACACCGGGGAGCTGTTTTTT. This sequence encodes CASSLRSETRNTGELFF.